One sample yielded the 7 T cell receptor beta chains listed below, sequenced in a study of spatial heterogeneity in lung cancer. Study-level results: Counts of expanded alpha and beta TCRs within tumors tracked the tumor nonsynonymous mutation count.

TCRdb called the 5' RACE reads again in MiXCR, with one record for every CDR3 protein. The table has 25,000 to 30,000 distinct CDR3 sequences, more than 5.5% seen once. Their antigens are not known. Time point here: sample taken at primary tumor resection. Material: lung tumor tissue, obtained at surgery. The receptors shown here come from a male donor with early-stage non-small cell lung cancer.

CDR3 protein: CATLRFYRGEDTDTQYF. DNA of the CDR3: TGTGCCACCTTAAGGTTCTACCGGGGGGAAGATACAGATACGCAGTATTTT. The rearrangement uses TRBV27 and TRBJ2-3; 7 bases map to TRBD2. J was trimmed by 3 bases and V by 10 bases; bases with no gene match: 19. Germline V gene lookup returns CDR1 MNHEY and CDR2 SMNVEV (reference sequence). This CDR3 spans 17 amino acids.

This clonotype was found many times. The CDR3, as DNA: TGTGCCAGCAGCGTAGACTCAGGTAGAGGGGAGACCCAGTACTTC. Amino acid sequence: CASSVDSGRGETQYF. The chain couples TRBV9 to TRBJ2-5; perhaps TRBD2 as D (5 bases). V lost 0 bases and J 5 bases, leaving 14 bases between the germline ends. CDR1 and CDR2 from the germline V gene are SGDLS and YYNGEE. This CDR3 comprises 15 residues.

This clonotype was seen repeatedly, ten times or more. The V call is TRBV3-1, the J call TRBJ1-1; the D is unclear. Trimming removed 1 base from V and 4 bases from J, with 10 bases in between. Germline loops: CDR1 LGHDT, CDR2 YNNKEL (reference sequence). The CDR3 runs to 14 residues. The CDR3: CASSQGVFGTEAFF. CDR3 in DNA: TGTGCCAGCAGCCAAGGGGTCTTCGGCACTGAAGCTTTCTTT.

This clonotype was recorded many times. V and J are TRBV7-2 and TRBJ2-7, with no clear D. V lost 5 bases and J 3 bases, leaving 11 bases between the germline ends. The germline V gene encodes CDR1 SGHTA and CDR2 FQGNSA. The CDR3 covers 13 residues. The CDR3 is CASSPDGFYEQYF. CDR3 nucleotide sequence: TGTGCCAGCAGCCCTGACGGGTTCTACGAGCAGTACTTC.

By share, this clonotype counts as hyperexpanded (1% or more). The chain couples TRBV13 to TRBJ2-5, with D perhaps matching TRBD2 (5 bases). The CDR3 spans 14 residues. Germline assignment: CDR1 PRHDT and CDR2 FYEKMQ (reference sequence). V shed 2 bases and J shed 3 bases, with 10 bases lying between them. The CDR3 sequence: CASSLRTFKETQYF. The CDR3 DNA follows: TGTGCCAGCAGCTTAAGGACTTTCAAAGAGACCCAGTACTTC.

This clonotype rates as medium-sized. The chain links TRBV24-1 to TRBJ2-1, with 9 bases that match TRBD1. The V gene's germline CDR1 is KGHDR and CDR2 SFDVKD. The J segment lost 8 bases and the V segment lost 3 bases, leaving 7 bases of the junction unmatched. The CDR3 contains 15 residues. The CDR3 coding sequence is TGTGCCACCAGTGATCCGGGACAGGGATCCCATGAGCAGTTCTTC. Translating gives CATSDPGQGSHEQFF.

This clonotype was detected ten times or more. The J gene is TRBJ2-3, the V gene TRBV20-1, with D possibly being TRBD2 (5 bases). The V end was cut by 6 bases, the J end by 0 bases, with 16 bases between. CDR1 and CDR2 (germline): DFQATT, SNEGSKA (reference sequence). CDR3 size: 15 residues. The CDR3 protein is CSAPRSGGSTDTQYF. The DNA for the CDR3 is TGCAGTGCCCCTAGGTCCGGCGGGAGCACAGATACGCAGTATTTT.